These 18 T cell receptor beta chains were all obtained from the same sample, sequenced in a study of blood T cell repertoires in COVID-19. The protocol was immunoSEQ multiplex PCR, while the TCRdb copy is restricted to in-frame clones and leaves out a portion. The repertoire holds around 130,000 clones, with roughly 80% as singletons. The sample was peripheral blood. The source is a man aged 45-65 years with acute or convalescent COVID-19.

This chain links TRBV3-1 (or the pseudogene TRBV3-2) with TRBJ1-5, with no clear D. Between the trimmed V and J ends, which lost 6 bases and 0 bases, there was a span of 15 bases. This CDR3 comprises 16 residues. The germline gives CDR1 LGHDT, CDR2 YNNKEL (reference sequence). CDR3 nucleotide sequence: TGTGCCAGCAGTCGTGAGGGTACCTATAGCAATCAGCCCCAGCATTTT. Translated: CASSREGTYSNQPQHF.

The DNA for the CDR3 is TGCGCCAGCAGCCAAGCGGATACGCAGTATTTT. Amino acid sequence: CASSQADTQYF. The chain recombines TRBV4-1 with TRBJ2-3; D uncertain. CDR3 size: 11 residues. The germline V gene has CDR1 MGHRA and CDR2 YSYEKL. The V end lost 1 base, the J end lost 6 bases, and 2 bases lay between the germline ends.

The chain is built from TRBV28 and TRBJ1-5, with 7 positions matching TRBD1. Germline assignment: CDR1 MDHEN and CDR2 SYDVKM. V gave up 6 bases and J gave up 1 base; unmatched junction bases: 6. This CDR3 region has 15 residues. The CDR3 DNA reads TGTGCCAGCAGAACAGGGGAAGGGAGCAATCAGCCCCAGCATTTT. Its translation: CASRTGEGSNQPQHF.

CDR3 DNA sequence: TGTGCCAGCAGCGTAGCCACAGGAAACAACTATGGCTACACCTTC. This encodes CASSVATGNNYGYTF. This chain connects TRBV9 to TRBJ1-2; possibly TRBD1 for D (5 bases). V lost 0 bases and J 2 bases, leaving 11 bases between the germline ends. The germline V gene has CDR1 SGDLS and CDR2 YYNGEE. This CDR3 has 15 amino acids.

The chain recombines TRBV5-5 with TRBJ1-1; 7 bases are shared with TRBD1. Germline-derived CDR1 and CDR2 are SGHKS and YYEKEE (reference sequence). The CDR3 runs to 13 residues. J lost 6 bases, V lost 5 bases, and 7 bases had no gene match. The CDR3 region has the DNA TGTGCCAGCAGTTCCACAGGGGTGTCTGAAGCTTTCTTT. Amino acids: CASSSTGVSEAFF.

V and J are TRBV6-5 and TRBJ2-1, with 8 bases fitting TRBD1. CDR1 and CDR2 (germline): MNHEY, SVGAGI. V was pared by 5 bases and J by 5 bases, with 5 bases of the junction left unmatched. The CDR3 has 14 residues. CDR3 sequence: CASSIQGANNEQFF. The CDR3 nucleotides are TGTGCCAGCAGTATCCAGGGGGCCAACAATGAGCAGTTCTTC.

This clone was picked up a small number of times. The rearrangement links TRBV7-8 to TRBJ2-3, with TRBD2 identical over 15 bases. The CDR3 is 17 amino acids. Germline CDR1 is SGHVS and CDR2 is FQNEAQ. V dropped 2 bases and J dropped 2; count of bases not matched to a gene: 2. In DNA form, the CDR3 reads TGTGCCAGCAGCTTAAGGACTAGCGGGGGGGCCACAGATACGCAGTATTTT. Translated, it gives CASSLRTSGGATDTQYF.

The chain combines TRBV9 with TRBJ2-3, with 7 bases lining up with TRBD2. Germline V gene sequence: CDR1 SGDLS, CDR2 YYNGEE. The CDR3 has 15 residues. The V and J ends lost 0 bases and 3 bases, in that order; junction bases with no gene match: 4. CDR3 region: CASSVGSSGTDTQYF. As DNA, the CDR3 is TGTGCCAGCAGCGTAGGGTCTAGCGGAACAGATACGCAGTATTTT.

The CDR3 bases are TGTGCCAGCTCACCTCAATGGGCACAACAAGAGACCCAGTACTTC. This translates into CASSPQWAQQETQYF. The chain uses TRBV18 and TRBJ2-5; D not resolved. This CDR3 region has 15 residues. Trimming took 3 bases from V and 2 from J, leaving 13 bases between them. CDR1 KGHSH and CDR2 LQKENI come from the germline V gene.

The count of this clone is one. The rearrangement uses TRBV27 and TRBJ1-1; 10 bases agree with TRBD1. CDR3 length: 14 residues. Germline CDR1 reads MNHEY; CDR2 reads SMNVEV (reference sequence). V lost 5 bases and J lost 8; bases outside the gene matches: 8. The CDR3 DNA reads TGTGCCAGCAGTCGCCTGACAGGGGGCCACGAAGCTTTCTTT. It yields the protein CASSRLTGGHEAFF.

The DNA of the CDR3 is TGTGCCAGAAGCTCCCCGGTAGCGGGGGGTAATTCCGAGCAGTACGTC. Translating it yields CARSSPVAGGNSEQYV. The chain recombines TRBV5-3 with TRBJ2-7, with 10 bases that match TRBD2. TRBV5-3 counts as an open reading frame of uncertain function. CDR3 size: 16 residues. J was trimmed by 6 bases and V by 3 bases; bases with no gene match: 12.

This chain joins TRBV29-1 and TRBJ1-3; the match to TRBD1 covers 7 bases. Per the germline V gene, CDR1 is SQVTM and CDR2 is ANQGSEA. Trimming cost V 6 bases and J 2 bases; bases outside gene matches: 13. This CDR3 is 16 amino acids long. CDR3 DNA sequence: TGCAGCGTCGGTAACCTAGACAGGGAAACTGGAAACACCATATATTTT. This encodes CSVGNLDRETGNTIYF.

The rearrangement joins TRBV30 to TRBJ1-2; D is uncertain. The CDR3 loop spans 12 amino acids. CDR1 and CDR2 from the germline V gene are GTSNPN and SVGIG (reference sequence). Trimming stripped 3 bases from V and 5 bases from J, with 10 bases between. In DNA form, the CDR3 reads TGTGCCTGGAGCTTCCGGGGATATGGCTACACCTTC. Translation: CAWSFRGYGYTF.

This clone was seen many times. The V gene is TRBV27, the J gene TRBJ2-7, with D maybe TRBD1 (6 bases). Per the germline V gene, CDR1 is MNHEY and CDR2 is SMNVEV (reference sequence). Trimming left V 8 bases short and J 0 bases short, with 14 bases between. CDR3 length: 14 amino acids. The CDR3 DNA reads as TGTGCCAGCTCGGACAGATCCGCCTCCTACGAGCAGTACGTC. It encodes CASSDRSASYEQYV.

This rearrangement joins TRBV14 to TRBJ1-3, with 7 bases matching TRBD1. CDR3 length: 16 amino acids. Germline CDR1 is SGHDN and CDR2 is FVKESK. Losses at the gene ends were 5 bases for V and 2 bases for J; bases not matched to a gene: 9. CDR3: CASSERQGSTGNTIYF. CDR3 DNA: TGTGCCAGCAGCGAAAGACAGGGCAGCACTGGAAACACCATATATTTT.

This chain uses TRBV9 with TRBJ2-5; 7 bases are a match to TRBD2. V was pared by 0 bases and J by 2 bases, with 4 bases of the junction left unmatched. CDR3 length equals 15 residues. Per the germline V gene, CDR1 is SGDLS and CDR2 is YYNGEE. DNA for the CDR3: TGTGCCAGCAGCGTAGACGTGGGGGGGCAAGAGACCCAGTACTTC. Its protein is CASSVDVGGQETQYF.

The rearrangement joins TRBV11-2 to TRBJ2-1; TRBD2 matches 8 bases. J was trimmed by 10 bases and V by 1 base; bases with no gene match: 9. CDR1 is SGHAT and CDR2 is FQNNGV in the germline V gene. This CDR3 contains 15 residues. The DNA for the CDR3 is TGTGCCAGCAGCTTAGTAGGTCTAGCGGGCTCGGAGCAGTTCTTC. Protein sequence: CASSLVGLAGSEQFF.

The V gene is TRBV11-2, the J gene TRBJ1-4; maybe TRBD1 (6 bases). This CDR3 contains 15 residues. Trimming took 5 bases from V and 3 from J, leaving 13 bases between them. Germline CDR1 is SGHAT and CDR2 is FQNNGV. The CDR3 region is CASSVTGGPNEKLFF. The CDR3 nucleotides read TGTGCCAGCAGCGTGACAGGTGGCCCTAATGAAAAACTGTTTTTT.